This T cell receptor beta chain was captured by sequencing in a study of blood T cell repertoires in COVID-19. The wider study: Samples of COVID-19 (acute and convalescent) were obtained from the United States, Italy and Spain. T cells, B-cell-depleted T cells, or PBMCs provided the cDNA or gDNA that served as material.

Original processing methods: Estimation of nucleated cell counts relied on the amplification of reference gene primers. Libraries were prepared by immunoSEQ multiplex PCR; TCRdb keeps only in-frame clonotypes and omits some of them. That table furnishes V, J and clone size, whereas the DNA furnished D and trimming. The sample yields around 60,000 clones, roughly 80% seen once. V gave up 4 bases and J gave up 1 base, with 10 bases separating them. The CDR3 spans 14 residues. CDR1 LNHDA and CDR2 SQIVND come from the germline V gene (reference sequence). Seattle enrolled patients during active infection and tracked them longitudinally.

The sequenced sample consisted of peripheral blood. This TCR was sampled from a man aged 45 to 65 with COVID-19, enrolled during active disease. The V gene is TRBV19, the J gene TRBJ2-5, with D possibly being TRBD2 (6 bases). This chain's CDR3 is CASSKRGTQETQYF. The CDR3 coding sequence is TGTGCCAGTAGTAAACGGGGGACCCAAGAGACCCAGTACTTC.